The TCR beta chain under discussion was sequenced for a study of cytomegalovirus exposure and HLA in healthy donors. Germline CDR1 and CDR2: SQVTM and ANQGSEA. This CDR3 is built from 18 residues. The V end was cut by 3 bases, the J end by 4 bases, with 25 bases between. Concerning this clone itself: What it binds is unknown.

The PCR contained 60 Vbeta and 13 Jbeta primers. Profiling relied on immunoSEQ multiplex PCR, and the TCRdb table lists in-frame clones only, not all of them. The repertoire includes 130,000 or so clones, roughly 86% of them detected once, and about 1.7% sits in the top ten. The study, taken as a whole, reports: In a later analysis, several top co-occurrence clusters appeared linked to parvovirus B19, influenza, CMV and Epstein-Barr virus. Most subjects had HLA-A and HLA-B alleles reportedly predicted accurately by TCR beta sequences.

The sequencing input was PBMCs. The gene calls are TRBV29-1 and TRBJ2-1, with D possibly matching TRBD2 (7 bases). This clonotype originated in a man aged 18 to 30 in good health and CMV-seronegative. In nucleotides, the CDR3 is TGCAGCGTTGAGCTGGGTGGGCGGGGGCCCTTTCTTTACAATGAGCAGTTCTTC. Protein sequence: CSVELGGRGPFLYNEQFF.